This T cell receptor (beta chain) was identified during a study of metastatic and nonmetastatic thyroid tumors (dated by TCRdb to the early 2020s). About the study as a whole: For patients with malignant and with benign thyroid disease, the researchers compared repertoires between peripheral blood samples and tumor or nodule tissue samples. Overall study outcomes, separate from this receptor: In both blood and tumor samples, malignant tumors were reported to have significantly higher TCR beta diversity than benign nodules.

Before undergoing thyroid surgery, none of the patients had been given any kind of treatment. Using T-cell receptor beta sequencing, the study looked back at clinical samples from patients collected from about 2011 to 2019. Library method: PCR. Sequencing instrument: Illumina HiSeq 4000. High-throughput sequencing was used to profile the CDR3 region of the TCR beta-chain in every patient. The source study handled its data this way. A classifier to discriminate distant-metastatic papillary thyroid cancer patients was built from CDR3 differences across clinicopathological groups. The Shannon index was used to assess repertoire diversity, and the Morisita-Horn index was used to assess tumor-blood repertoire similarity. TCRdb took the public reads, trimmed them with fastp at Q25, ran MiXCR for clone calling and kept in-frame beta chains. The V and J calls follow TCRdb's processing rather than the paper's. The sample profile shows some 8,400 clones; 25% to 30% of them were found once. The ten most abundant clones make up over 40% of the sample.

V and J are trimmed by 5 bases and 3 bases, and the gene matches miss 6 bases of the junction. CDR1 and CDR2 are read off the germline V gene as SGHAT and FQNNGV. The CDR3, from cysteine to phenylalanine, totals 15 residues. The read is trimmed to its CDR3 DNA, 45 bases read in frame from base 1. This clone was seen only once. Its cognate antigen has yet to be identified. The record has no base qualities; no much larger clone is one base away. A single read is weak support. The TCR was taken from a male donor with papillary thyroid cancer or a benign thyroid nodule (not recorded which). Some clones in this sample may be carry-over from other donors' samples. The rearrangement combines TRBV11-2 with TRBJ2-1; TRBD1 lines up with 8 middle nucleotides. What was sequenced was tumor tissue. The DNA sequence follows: TGTGCCAGCAGCGAATGGGGACAGGTCTACAATGAGCAGTTCTTC. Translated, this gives CASSEWGQVYNEQFF. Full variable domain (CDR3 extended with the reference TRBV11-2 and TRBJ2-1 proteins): EAGVAQSPRYKIIEKRQSVAFWCNPISGHATLYWYQQILGQGPKLLIQFQNNGVVDDSQLPKDRFSAERLKGVDSTLKIQPAKLEDSAVYLCASSEWGQVYNEQFFGPGTRLTVL.